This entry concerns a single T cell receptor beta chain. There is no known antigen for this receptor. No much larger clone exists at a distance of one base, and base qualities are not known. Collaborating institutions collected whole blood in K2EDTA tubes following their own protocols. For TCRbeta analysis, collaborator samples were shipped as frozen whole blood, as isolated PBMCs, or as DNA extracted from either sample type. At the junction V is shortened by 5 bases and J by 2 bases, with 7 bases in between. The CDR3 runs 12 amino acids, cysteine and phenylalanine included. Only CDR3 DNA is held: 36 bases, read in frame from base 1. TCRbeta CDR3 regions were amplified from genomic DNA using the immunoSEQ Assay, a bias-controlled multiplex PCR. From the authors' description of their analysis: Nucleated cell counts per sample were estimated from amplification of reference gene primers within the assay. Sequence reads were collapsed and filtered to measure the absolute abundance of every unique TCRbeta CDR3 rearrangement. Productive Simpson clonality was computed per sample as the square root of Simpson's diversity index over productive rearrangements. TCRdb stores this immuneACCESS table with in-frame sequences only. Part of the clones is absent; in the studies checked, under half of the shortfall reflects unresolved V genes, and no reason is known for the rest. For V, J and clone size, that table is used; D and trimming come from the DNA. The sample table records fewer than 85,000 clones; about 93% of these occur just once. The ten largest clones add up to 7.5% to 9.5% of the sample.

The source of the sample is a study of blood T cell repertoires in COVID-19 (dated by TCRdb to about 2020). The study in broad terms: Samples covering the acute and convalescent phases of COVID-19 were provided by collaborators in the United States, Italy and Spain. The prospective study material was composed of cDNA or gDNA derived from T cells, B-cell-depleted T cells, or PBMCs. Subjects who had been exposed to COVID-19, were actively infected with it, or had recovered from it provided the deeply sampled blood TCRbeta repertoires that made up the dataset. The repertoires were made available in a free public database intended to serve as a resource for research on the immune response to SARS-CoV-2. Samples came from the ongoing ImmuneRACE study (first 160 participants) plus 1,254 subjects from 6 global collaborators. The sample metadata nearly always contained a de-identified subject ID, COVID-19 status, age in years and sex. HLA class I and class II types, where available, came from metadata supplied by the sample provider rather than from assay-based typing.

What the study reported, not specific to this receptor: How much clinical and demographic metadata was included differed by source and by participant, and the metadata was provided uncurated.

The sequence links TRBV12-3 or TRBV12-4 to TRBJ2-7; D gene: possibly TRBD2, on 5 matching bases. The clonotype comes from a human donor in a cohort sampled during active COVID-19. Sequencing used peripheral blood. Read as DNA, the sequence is TGTGCCAGCAGTCCCGGGACCTACGAGCAGTACTTC. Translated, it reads CASSPGTYEQYF.